This T cell receptor (beta chain) was captured in a study of post-analysis software for immune sequencing data. Study at large: There were relapsing-remitting, secondary progressive and progressive-relapsing multiple sclerosis among the disease courses included. Overall study results and limits: Comparison with controls showed significantly lower normalized Chao1 diversity in multiple sclerosis patients. Comparison of patients with controls showed a handful of TRBV segments more frequent in patients, TRBV5-6, TRBV5-1 and TRBV20-1 among them. F measure grouped same-batch samples tightly together.

TCR beta libraries were prepared from cDNA with unique molecular identifiers. T cells numbering roughly 0.9 to 10 million yielded cDNA molecules that totaled some 500,000. In TCRdb, the PCR reads were re-called with MiXCR into one record per CDR3 protein. The data show roughly 800,000 distinct CDR3 sequences, about 57% seen once. This clonotype was found a few times. Its cognate antigen is unknown. The junction had 8 bases not matched to a gene; V was cut back by 6 bases and J by 3 bases. In germline, CDR1 is SQVTM, CDR2 ANQGSEA. This CDR3 has 14 residues. The source of this sequence is a girl under 18 with multiple sclerosis. The V call is TRBV29-1, the J call TRBJ2-1, with 7 bases identical to TRBD2. What was sequenced was blood. CDR3 in amino acids: CSVRREPLYNEQFF. The CDR3 DNA reads TGCAGCGTACGGCGGGAGCCCCTCTACAATGAGCAGTTCTTC.